These 32 T cell receptor beta chains came from one sample sequenced in a study of CD4 T cells in relation to SARS-CoV-2 and coronaviruses. Data came from immunoSEQ multiplex PCR; TCRdb stores just in-frame clones and leaves some out. The data hold under 20,000 clones, with about four fifths observed a single time. The unexposed donors gave CD4+ T cells in about 2011-2019, prior to COVID-19. The cells were cultured for approximately ten days before CD4+ T cells were isolated. These receptors are not linked to any known antigen. Sequencing used CD4+ T cells from PBMCs, cultured in vitro. The receptors here all came from a human donor in good health.

The chain links TRBV6-5 to TRBJ1-4; 7 bases align to TRBD1. The CDR3 length is 14 residues. V gave up 6 bases and J gave up 8 bases; unmatched junction bases: 9. CDR1 and CDR2 from the germline V gene are MNHEY and SVGAGI. The CDR3, as DNA: TGTGCCAGCAGGAGGAACAGGGGTGGGGAAAAACTGTTTTTT. Its protein product is CASRRNRGGEKLFF.

This chain links TRBV9 with TRBJ2-6; 7 bases are a match to TRBD1. The CDR3 extends over 16 amino acids. CDR1 and CDR2 from the germline V gene are SGDLS and YYNGEE. The J segment lost 1 base and the V segment lost 4 bases, leaving 5 bases of the junction unmatched. The CDR3 loop is CASSPGQTSGANVLTF. The CDR3 DNA reads TGTGCCAGCAGCCCGGGACAGACTTCTGGGGCCAACGTCCTGACTTTC.

This clone was counted between two and nine times. J is TRBJ1-1 and V is TRBV19; unclear D gene. The CDR3 runs 13 residues. V was pared by 3 bases and J by 7 bases, with 12 bases between. Germline assignment: CDR1 LNHDA and CDR2 SQIVND (reference sequence). CDR3 loop: CASSIQEGYEAFF. In DNA, the CDR3 is TGTGCCAGTAGTATCCAGGAGGGATATGAAGCTTTCTTT.

The chain couples TRBV5-5 to TRBJ2-2; 9 nucleotides match TRBD1. The CDR3 totals 16 residues. J was trimmed by 2 bases and V by 0 bases; bases with no gene match: 2. Germline V CDR1 and CDR2: SGHKS, YYEKEE (reference sequence). The CDR3 nucleotides read TGTGCCAGCAGCTTGGAGACAGGGGGAAACACCGGGGAGCTGTTTTTT. Translated, it gives CASSLETGGNTGELFF.

The chain has TRBV9 and TRBJ2-2; D is uncertain. Trimming removed 0 bases from V and 2 bases from J, with 8 bases in between. The CDR3 length is 15 residues. Germline CDR1 SGDLS, CDR2 YYNGEE. The CDR3 sequence is CASSVAPLNTGELFF. The CDR3 coding sequence is TGTGCCAGCAGCGTAGCCCCACTCAACACCGGGGAGCTGTTTTTT.

This clone was found a few times. V usage is TRBV9 and J usage is TRBJ1-1; D might be TRBD1 (5 bases). CDR3 size: 14 residues. Looked up from germline, CDR1 is SGDLS and CDR2 is YYNGEE. The germline V and J ends were trimmed by 0 bases and 1 base, with 7 bases remaining between them. The DNA of the CDR3 is TGTGCCAGCAGCGTAGTGGGGGGGAACACTGAAGCTTTCTTT. Protein sequence: CASSVVGGNTEAFF. The full variable domain, its missing parts supplied by reference TRBV9 and TRBJ1-1, is DSGVTQTPKHLITATGQRVTLRCSPRSGDLSVYWYQQSLDQGLQFLIQYYNGEERAKGNILERFSAQQFPDLHSELNLSSLELGDSALYFCASSVVGGNTEAFFGQGTRLTVV.

The rearrangement links TRBV7-9 to TRBJ2-5; the D is unclear. The length of the CDR3 is 11 residues. V was clipped by 5 bases and J by 5 bases, with 6 bases between them. CDR1 is SEHNR, CDR2 FQNEAQ, per germline (reference sequence). The CDR3 protein is CASSPQETQYF. The CDR3 DNA sequence: TGTGCCAGCAGCCCCCAGGAGACCCAGTACTTC.

As DNA, the CDR3 is TGTGCCACCAGTGACATTGCGGGGGCCGGGGGCGAGCAGTTCTTC. It is translated as CATSDIAGAGGEQFF. This chain uses TRBV24-1 with TRBJ2-1; maybe TRBD2 (7 bases). V lost 4 bases to trimming and J lost 10 bases, with 19 bases between them. Germline V CDR1 and CDR2: KGHDR, SFDVKD. The CDR3 runs to 15 residues.

The rearrangement uses TRBV4-3 and TRBJ1-5; D ambiguous. CDR1 and CDR2 (germline): LGHNA, YSLEER. The germline V and J ends were trimmed by 0 bases and 4 bases, with 10 bases remaining between them. CDR3 length: 15 residues. Here the CDR3 reads CASSQDGKRNQPQHF. The CDR3 coding sequence is TGCGCCAGCAGCCAAGATGGAAAAAGGAATCAGCCCCAGCATTTT.

The rearrangement uses TRBV18 and TRBJ1-2; D unresolved. The V gene's germline CDR1 is KGHSH and CDR2 LQKENI. Trimming cost V 3 bases and J 3 bases, with 8 bases left between them. The CDR3 has 13 amino acids. For the CDR3, the DNA is TGTGCCAGCTCACCTGCAGGCGACTATGGCTACACCTTC. Protein sequence: CASSPAGDYGYTF.

This clone was seen a few times. The chain couples TRBV7-9 to TRBJ2-2, with TRBD2 matching over 10 bases. V lost 6 bases and J lost 2; bases outside the gene matches: 6. This CDR3 contains 16 residues. Looked up from germline, CDR1 is SEHNR and CDR2 is FQNEAQ (reference sequence). The CDR3: CASSFWTSGNTGELFF. CDR3 nucleotide sequence: TGTGCCAGCAGTTTTTGGACTAGCGGAAACACCGGGGAGCTGTTTTTT.

Here the CDR3 reads CSVSSALHFGEQFF. The CDR3 DNA reads TGCAGCGTGAGCTCGGCTTTACATTTTGGTGAGCAGTTCTTC. The V call is TRBV29-1, the J call TRBJ2-1; no clear D. The CDR3 covers 14 residues. CDR1 and CDR2 (germline): SQVTM, ANQGSEA. The ends were cut back, 6 bases at V and 9 bases at J, with 21 bases in the middle.

The genes are TRBV5-4 and TRBJ2-7, with D possibly being TRBD1 (5 bases). Germline-derived CDR1 and CDR2 are SGHNT and YYREEE (reference sequence). Trimming removed 4 bases at V and 5 bases at J, with 19 bases between. This CDR3 has 15 amino acids. DNA for the CDR3: TGTGCCAGCAGCCCAGGGATCAACCGTCAGGACGAGCAGTACTTC. Its protein is CASSPGINRQDEQYF.

The V gene is TRBV29-1, the J gene TRBJ1-3, with D perhaps matching TRBD1 (6 bases). The V and J ends lost 6 bases and 1 base respectively, with 10 bases between them. CDR1 is SQVTM, CDR2 ANQGSEA, per germline. This CDR3 is built from 13 residues. The CDR3 sequence is CSVAGVSGNTIYF. In DNA, the CDR3 is TGCAGCGTAGCAGGGGTGTCTGGAAACACCATATATTTT. The entire variable domain, with the rest obtained from reference TRBV29-1 and TRBJ1-3, is as follows: SAVISQKPSRDICQRGTSLTIQCQVDSQVTMMFWYRQQPGQSLTLIATANQGSEATYESGFVIDKFPISRPNLTFSTLTVSNMSPEDSSIYLCSVAGVSGNTIYFGEGSWLTVV.

The chain uses TRBV5-1 and TRBJ1-3; D gene uncertain. The CDR3 consists of 13 residues. V was trimmed by 4 bases and J by 4 bases, leaving 9 bases between them. The germline V gene encodes CDR1 SGHRS and CDR2 YFSETQ. The CDR3 DNA sequence: TGCGCCAGCAGCAAGGACGGGGGAAACACCATATATTTT. This encodes CASSKDGGNTIYF. Variable domain in full (rest from reference TRBV5-1 and TRBJ1-3): KAGVTQTPRYLIKTRGQQVTLSCSPISGHRSVSWYQQTPGQGLQFLFEYFSETQRNKGNFPGRFSGRQFSNSRSEMNVSTLELGDSALYLCASSKDGGNTIYFGEGSWLTVV.

The chain carries TRBV7-9 and TRBJ2-6; 7 bases map to TRBD1. Per the germline V gene, CDR1 is SEHNR and CDR2 is FQNEAQ (reference sequence). This CDR3 region has 15 residues. The V gene end was trimmed by 5 bases and the J gene end by 4 bases; junction bases not matched to a gene: 5. The CDR3 here is CASSNTGVGANVLTF. Here the CDR3 DNA reads TGTGCCAGCAGCAACACAGGGGTAGGGGCCAACGTCCTGACTTTC.

This chain uses TRBV7-2 with TRBJ1-2; TRBD1 agrees at 7 bases. Germline values: CDR1 SGHTA, CDR2 FQGNSA. The CDR3 sequence is 15 residues long. The V gene end was trimmed by 0 bases and the J gene end by 4 bases; junction bases not matched to a gene: 5. The CDR3 bases are TGTGCCAGCAGCTTAGCGCCGGGACAGACCTATGGCTACACCTTC. The encoded protein is CASSLAPGQTYGYTF. The full variable domain, its missing parts supplied by reference TRBV7-2 and TRBJ1-2, is GAGVSQSPSNKVTEKGKDVELRCDPISGHTALYWYRQSLGQGLEFLIYFQGNSAPDKSGLPSDRFSAERTGGSVSTLTIQRTQQEDSAVYLCASSLAPGQTYGYTFGSGTRLTVV.

The chain recombines TRBV25-1 with TRBJ1-1, with D maybe TRBD1 (6 bases). The length of the CDR3 is 14 residues. CDR1 MGHDK and CDR2 SYGVNS come from the germline V gene. Trimming stripped 0 bases from V and 5 bases from J, with 10 bases between. The CDR3 is CASSEYGGHTEAFF. Written as DNA, the CDR3 is TGTGCCAGCAGTGAATACGGGGGGCATACTGAAGCTTTCTTT. Full variable domain (outside the CDR3, taken from reference TRBV25-1 and TRBJ1-1): EADIYQTPRYLVIGTGKKITLECSQTMGHDKMYWYQQDPGMELHLIHYSYGVNSTEKGDLSSESTVSRIRTEHFPLTLESARPSHTSQYLCASSEYGGHTEAFFGQGTRLTVV.

This clone was observed once. V gene TRBV21-1 combines with J gene TRBJ2-3; TRBD1 is the table's D call, not checked against the DNA. TRBV21-1 corresponds to a pseudogene. This CDR3 contains 17 residues. CDR3 sequence (DNA): TGTGCCAGCAGTAAGCCCCGACACAAACGTGGCACAGATACGCAGTATTTT. Amino acids: CASSKPRHKRGTDTQYF.

The chain joins TRBV7-2 to TRBJ2-5; 10 nucleotides align to TRBD2. This CDR3 contains 16 residues. CDR1 and CDR2 (germline): SGHTA, FQGNSA. The V segment lost 0 bases and the J segment 5 bases; nucleotides outside the gene matches: 6. The CDR3 protein is CASSLAPRTSGETQYF. CDR3 coding DNA: TGTGCCAGCAGCTTAGCCCCACGGACTAGCGGCGAGACCCAGTACTTC. The full variable domain, its missing parts supplied by reference TRBV7-2 and TRBJ2-5, is GAGVSQSPSNKVTEKGKDVELRCDPISGHTALYWYRQSLGQGLEFLIYFQGNSAPDKSGLPSDRFSAERTGGSVSTLTIQRTQQEDSAVYLCASSLAPRTSGETQYFGPGTRLLVL.

This clone occurred once. The rearrangement links TRBV11-3 to TRBJ2-5, with D possibly TRBD1 on 6 matching bases. The germline V gene encodes CDR1 SGHNT and CDR2 YENEEA. This CDR3 spans 14 amino acids. The ends were cut back, 1 base at V and 4 bases at J, with 10 bases in the middle. CDR3 sequence: CASSLGGPGETQYF. The CDR3 bases are TGTGCCAGCAGCTTAGGGGGGCCGGGAGAGACCCAGTACTTC.

Here the CDR3 DNA reads TGTGCCAGCAGCCAGGGCAGGGTGAACACTGAAGCTTTCTTT. It yields the protein CASSQGRVNTEAFF. The chain employs TRBV3-1 (or the pseudogene TRBV3-2) and TRBJ1-1; the D gene is possibly TRBD1 (5 bases). Trimming took off 3 bases at V and 0 bases at J, with 8 bases between the two ends. The V gene's germline CDR1 is LGHDT and CDR2 YNNKEL (reference sequence). The CDR3 sequence is 14 residues long.

The V and J genes are TRBV12-5 and TRBJ2-7; D might be TRBD1 (6 bases). Germline CDR1 LGHNT, CDR2 FRNRAP. The CDR3 covers 13 residues. Trimming stripped 1 base from V and 3 bases from J, with 7 bases between. CDR3 nucleotide sequence: TGTGCTAGTGGTTTGGGGACAGTCTACGAGCAGTACTTC. The encoded protein is CASGLGTVYEQYF.

V and J are TRBV7-2 and TRBJ1-4; tentative D call: TRBD1 (5 bases). This CDR3 contains 15 residues. From germline, CDR1 is SGHTA and CDR2 FQGNSA. The ends were cut back, 1 base at V and 8 bases at J, with 14 bases in the middle. DNA of the CDR3: TGTGCCAGCAGCTTAGGGACACCGGGTCGGGAAAAACTGTTTTTT. Its protein product is CASSLGTPGREKLFF.

The count of this clone is one. This rearrangement joins TRBV18 to TRBJ2-7; 7 bases align to TRBD1. After removal of 1 base from V and 0 bases from J, the junction contained 3 bases not matched to a gene. Germline V gives CDR1 KGHSH, CDR2 LQKENI. The CDR3 runs 15 residues. The CDR3 sequence: CASSPRDRVSYEQYF. The DNA of the CDR3 is TGTGCCAGCTCACCACGCGACAGGGTCTCCTACGAGCAGTACTTC.

This clone was counted a single time. This rearrangement joins TRBV29-1 to TRBJ2-3; D is possibly TRBD1 (6 bases). Germline V CDR1 and CDR2: SQVTM, ANQGSEA. The CDR3 consists of 15 residues. Trimming cost V 1 base and J 4 bases, with 15 bases left between them. In nucleotides, the CDR3 is TGCAGCGTTGAAGCCTCAGGGGCGAGGGCAGATACGCAGTATTTT. Residues: CSVEASGARADTQYF.

The chain couples TRBV19 to TRBJ2-5; maybe TRBD1 (5 bases). Germline assignment: CDR1 LNHDA and CDR2 SQIVND (reference sequence). Trimming removed 7 bases from V and 4 bases from J, with 19 bases in between. The CDR3 consists of 15 residues. The CDR3 DNA reads TGTGCCAGTACCATCTCCAGTGGGGCCCGAGAGACCCAGTACTTC. As protein: CASTISSGARETQYF.

The chain recombines TRBV11-2 with TRBJ2-5; D gene ambiguous. Between the trimmed V and J ends, which lost 0 bases and 9 bases, there was a span of 11 bases. Germline CDR1 SGHAT, CDR2 FQNNGV. The length of the CDR3 is 13 residues. This chain's CDR3 is CASSLDGFKAQYF. The CDR3, as DNA: TGTGCCAGCAGCTTAGATGGGTTTAAGGCCCAGTACTTC.

A few counts support this clone. This chain joins TRBV4-1 and TRBJ1-5, with D unclear. V dropped 2 bases and J dropped 8 bases, with 22 bases sitting between them. Germline V CDR1 and CDR2: MGHRA, YSYEKL. The length of the CDR3 is 17 residues. The CDR3 sequence: CASSQTRHSQTMEPQHF. The DNA of the CDR3 is TGCGCCAGCAGCCAAACTCGACATTCCCAAACAATGGAGCCCCAGCATTTT.

The chain is built from TRBV4-1 and TRBJ2-1; TRBD2 matches 8 bases. The V segment lost 4 bases and the J segment 6 bases; nucleotides outside the gene matches: 8. The germline V gene has CDR1 MGHRA and CDR2 YSYEKL. The CDR3 consists of 15 residues. This chain's CDR3 is CASSPLQGLGNEQFF. CDR3 DNA: TGCGCCAGCAGCCCCCTGCAGGGACTAGGCAATGAGCAGTTCTTC.

The rearrangement uses TRBV5-1 and TRBJ2-3, with 10 bases identical to TRBD2. Unmatched junction bases numbered 8, after V lost 5 bases and J lost 5 bases. Germline lookup yields CDR1 SGHRS and CDR2 YFSETQ. CDR3 size: 15 residues. Here the CDR3 reads CASRSLAGEIDTQYF. CDR3 coding DNA: TGCGCCAGCAGGAGCCTAGCGGGGGAGATAGATACGCAGTATTTT.

The chain links TRBV6-2 or TRBV6-3 to TRBJ2-2; TRBD2 matches 15 bases. After removal of 5 bases from V and 6 bases from J, the junction contained 7 bases not matched to a gene. The germline V gene encodes CDR1 MNHEY and CDR2 SVGEGT. The CDR3 is 17 amino acids. The CDR3 DNA is TGTGCCAGCAGTCGCGGGACTAGCGGGGGGAATTCCGGGGAGCTGTTTTTT. It specifies CASSRGTSGGNSGELFF.